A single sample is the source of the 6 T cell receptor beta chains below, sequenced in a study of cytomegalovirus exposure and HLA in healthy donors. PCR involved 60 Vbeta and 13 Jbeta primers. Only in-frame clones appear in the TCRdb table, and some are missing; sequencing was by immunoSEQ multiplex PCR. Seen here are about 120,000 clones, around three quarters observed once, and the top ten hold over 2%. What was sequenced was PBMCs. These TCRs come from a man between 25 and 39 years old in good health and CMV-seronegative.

This CDR3 reads CARRADTSTDTQYF. CDR3 nucleotides: TGTGCCAGGCGAGCGGATACCAGCACAGATACGCAGTATTTT. The chain combines TRBV2 with TRBJ2-3; D may be TRBD2 (5 bases). CDR3 length equals 14 residues. The germline gives CDR1 SNHLY, CDR2 FYNNEI. The V and J ends lost 9 bases and 0 bases respectively, with 13 bases between them.

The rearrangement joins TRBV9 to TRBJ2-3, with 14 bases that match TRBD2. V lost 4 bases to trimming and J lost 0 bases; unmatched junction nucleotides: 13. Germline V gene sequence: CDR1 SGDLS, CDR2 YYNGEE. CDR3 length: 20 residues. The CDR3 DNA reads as TGTGCCAGCAGCCGGAGAATCGGGACTAGCGGGAGAACTAGCACAGATACGCAGTATTTT. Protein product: CASSRRIGTSGRTSTDTQYF. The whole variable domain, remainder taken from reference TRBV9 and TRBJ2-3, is DSGVTQTPKHLITATGQRVTLRCSPRSGDLSVYWYQQSLDQGLQFLIQYYNGEERAKGNILERFSAQQFPDLHSELNLSSLELGDSALYFCASSRRIGTSGRTSTDTQYFGPGTRLTVL.

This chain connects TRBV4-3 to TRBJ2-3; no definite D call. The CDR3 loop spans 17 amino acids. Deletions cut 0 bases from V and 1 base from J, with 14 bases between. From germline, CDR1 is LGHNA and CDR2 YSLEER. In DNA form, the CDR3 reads TGCGCCAGCAGCCAAGATTTCTCGCGGTTTCGCACAGATACGCAGTATTTT. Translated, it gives CASSQDFSRFRTDTQYF.

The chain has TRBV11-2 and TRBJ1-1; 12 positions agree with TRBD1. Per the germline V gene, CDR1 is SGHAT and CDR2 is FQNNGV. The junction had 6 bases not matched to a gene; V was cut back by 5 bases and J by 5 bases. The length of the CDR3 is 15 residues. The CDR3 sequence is CASSAGQGALTEAFF. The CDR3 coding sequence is TGTGCCAGCAGCGCGGGACAGGGGGCTTTAACTGAAGCTTTCTTT.

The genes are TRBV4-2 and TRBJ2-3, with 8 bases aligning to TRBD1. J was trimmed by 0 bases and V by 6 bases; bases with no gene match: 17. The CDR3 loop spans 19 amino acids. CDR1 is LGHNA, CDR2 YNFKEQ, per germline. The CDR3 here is CASRGIGQGPKSSTDTQYF. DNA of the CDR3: TGTGCCAGCAGGGGGATCGGACAGGGTCCGAAATCTAGCACAGATACGCAGTATTTT.

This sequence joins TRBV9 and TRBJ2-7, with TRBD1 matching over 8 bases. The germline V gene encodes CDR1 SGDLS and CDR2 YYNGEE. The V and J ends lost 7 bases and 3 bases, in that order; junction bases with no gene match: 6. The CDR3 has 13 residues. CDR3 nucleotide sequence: TGTGCCAGCTCCGGGACAGGTAACTACGAGCAGTACTTC. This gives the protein CASSGTGNYEQYF.